This T cell receptor (beta chain) was documented in a study of shared clonotypes between healthy human individuals. Study-wide context: The cohort comprised a couple of women and a few men. Their ages spanned 18 to 49 years.

There are 15 residues in the CDR3. Germline CDR1 is MNHNS and CDR2 is SASEGT. Trimming cost V 3 bases and J 3 bases; bases outside gene matches: 7. Concerning this clone: Its antigen is unknown.

The table came from immunoSEQ multiplex PCR; TCRdb's copy has only in-frame clones and leaves some out. The table has roughly 2 million clones, roughly 96% seen once. Study-level points and caveats: Larger estimated richness was generally recorded for naive subsets relative to memory subsets.

Sequencing was carried out using naive CD4+ T cells sorted from blood. Subset indicated: CD45RA+ positively selected. This TCR was sampled from a man aged 18 to 29 in good health. J is TRBJ2-7 and V is TRBV6-1, with 8 bases that match TRBD1. CDR3 coding DNA: TGTGCCAGCAGTGAGGGTAGAACAGGGGGCTACGAGCAGTACTTC. It translates to CASSEGRTGGYEQYF.